The T cell receptor (beta chain) under discussion was sequenced for a study of blood T cell repertoires in COVID-19. The method was immunoSEQ multiplex PCR; TCRdb's version includes in-frame clones alone and lacks a portion of them. Here the sample spans just over 300,000 clones, around 89% being singletons. The CDR3 is made up of 12 amino acids. Germline V lookup: CDR1 SGDLS, CDR2 YYNGEE. The sequencing sample was made of PBMCs or T cells enriched from blood (not recorded which). V and J are TRBV9 and TRBJ2-1; a possible D gene is TRBD1 (5 bases). The receptor was derived from a middle-aged woman who had recovered from COVID-19. The CDR3: CAEGDRGNEQFF. CDR3 bases: TGTGCGGAAGGGGATAGAGGCAATGAGCAGTTCTTC.